This TCR beta chain was observed in a study of blood T cell repertoires in COVID-19 (dated by TCRdb to 2018 to 2021). Regarding the study in general: The collaborator samples originated in the United States, Italy and Spain and spanned the acute and convalescent phases of COVID-19. The material from the prospective study consisted of cDNA or gDNA derived from T cells, B-cell-depleted T cells, or PBMCs. Subjects who had been exposed to COVID-19, were actively infected with it, or had recovered from it provided the deeply sampled blood TCRbeta repertoires that made up the dataset. A freely available public database, intended as a resource for researchers studying the immune response to SARS-CoV-2, is where the repertoires were released. Samples came from the ongoing ImmuneRACE study (first 160 participants) plus 1,254 subjects from 6 global collaborators. A de-identified subject ID, COVID-19 status, age in years and sex were almost always included in the sample metadata. Where HLA class I and class II types were available, the types were taken from metadata supplied by the sample provider, not from assay-based typing. Broad study findings and their caveats: The amount of clinical and demographic metadata varied by source and participant and was provided uncurated.

The germline V gene sets CDR1 to SNHLY and CDR2 to FYNNEI. Relative to germline, V is 6 bases shorter and J is 0 bases shorter, with 11 bases between their ends. The CDR3, from cysteine to phenylalanine, totals 14 residues. The kept DNA is CDR3 alone, 42 bases in frame from the first base. The collaborating institutions used their own protocols to collect whole blood in K2EDTA tubes. For TCRbeta analysis, collaborator samples were shipped as frozen whole blood, as isolated PBMCs, or as DNA extracted from either sample type. The immunoSEQ Assay, a bias-controlled multiplex PCR, was used to amplify TCRbeta CDR3 regions from genomic DNA. The source study handled its data this way. Nucleated cell counts per sample were estimated from amplification of reference gene primers within the assay. To quantify the absolute abundance of each unique TCRbeta CDR3 rearrangement, sequence reads were collapsed and filtered. Productive Simpson clonality was computed per sample as the square root of Simpson's diversity index over productive rearrangements. TCRdb retrieved this table from immuneACCESS and kept in-frame rearrangements only. Not all clones are present; in checked studies, unresolved V genes account for under half, and no reason is known for the remainder. The V and J calls and clone size come from that table; D and trimming were worked out from the DNA. This sample comprises roughly 90,000 clones, about 85% of them detected only once. The ten largest clones add up to more than 2% of the sample.

With regard to this clone: The target of this receptor is not known. Qualities for individual bases were not recorded, and no much larger clone is one base off.

This TCR was recovered from a woman between 65 and 79 years old with acute or convalescent COVID-19. The rearrangement combines TRBV2 with TRBJ1-1, with no D gene named confidently. Sequenced sample: peripheral blood. CDR3 loop: CASREDRLNTEAFF. The bases are TGTGCCAGCAGAGAGGATCGGCTGAACACTGAAGCTTTCTTT.